The 32 T cell receptor beta chains reported below all come from one sample, sequenced in a study of CD8 T cells in ankylosing spondylitis. TCRdb passed the 5' RACE reads through MiXCR, listing each CDR3 protein once. Of about 260,000 distinct CDR3 sequences in the sample, about 24% were seen once. The sequenced sample consisted of blood, either unsorted or a sorted T cell fraction (not recorded which). These receptors were obtained from a male donor with ankylosing spondylitis or in good health (not recorded which).

This clonotype has a count of ten or more. In DNA form, the CDR3 reads TGCGCCAGCAGCTTTAGGCCAGGGAATTCGTACGAGCAGTACTTC. Its translation is CASSFRPGNSYEQYF. The rearrangement joins TRBV5-1 to TRBJ2-7; D is possibly TRBD1 (5 bases). The CDR3 covers 15 residues. The germline gives CDR1 SGHRS, CDR2 YFSETQ. V lost 2 bases, J lost 4 bases, and 16 bases lay in between. Drawing the rest from reference TRBV5-1 and TRBJ2-7, the complete variable domain is KAGVTQTPRYLIKTRGQQVTLSCSPISGHRSVSWYQQTPGQGLQFLFEYFSETQRNKGNFPGRFSGRQFSNSRSEMNVSTLELGDSALYLCASSFRPGNSYEQYFGPGTRLTVT.

This sequence joins TRBV7-2 and TRBJ1-5, with D uncertain. This CDR3 is 14 amino acids long. Germline CDR1 is SGHTA and CDR2 is FQGNSA. V shed 1 base and J shed 5 bases, with 9 bases lying between them. CDR3 amino acids: CASSLVAVYQPQHF. As DNA, the CDR3 is TGTGCCAGCAGCTTAGTGGCCGTCTATCAGCCCCAGCATTTT.

In its sample, this clonotype was seen many times. The chain recombines TRBV3-1 with TRBJ2-5; D unresolved. Germline V lookup: CDR1 LGHDT, CDR2 YNNKEL (reference sequence). This CDR3 has 15 amino acids. V lost 1 base to trimming and J lost 4 bases, with 13 bases between them. CDR3 nucleotide sequence: TGTGCCAGCAGCCAAGGACCAGTAGGTAGAGAGACCCAGTACTTC. Protein sequence: CASSQGPVGRETQYF.

The rearrangement links TRBV7-9 to TRBJ2-7, with a possible D match to TRBD1 (6 bases). This CDR3 contains 15 residues. CDR1 is SEHNR, CDR2 FQNEAQ, per germline (reference sequence). V was shortened by 4 bases and J by 3 bases, with 16 bases between the two germline ends. Written as DNA, the CDR3 is TGTGCCAGCAGCTCCCCAGGACAGCTCCACTACGAGCAGTACTTC. This codes for CASSSPGQLHYEQYF.

This clonotype was seen ten or more times. V and J are TRBV12-3 or TRBV12-4 and TRBJ2-2, with D possibly matching TRBD2 (6 bases). The CDR3 sequence is 14 residues long. Trimming removed 5 bases from V and 7 bases from J, with 14 bases in between. CDR3 sequence (DNA): TGTGCCAGCAGTCAAAATAACGGGGGCGGGGAGCTGTTTTTT. Translated: CASSQNNGGGELFF.

This clonotype was picked up many times. This chain joins TRBV12-3 or TRBV12-4 and TRBJ2-1, with 8 bases fitting TRBD1. V was pared by 5 bases and J by 9 bases, with 6 bases of the junction left unmatched. The CDR3 is made up of 13 amino acids. CDR3 in DNA: TGTGCCAGCAGTACAGGGGGTCGGGGTGAGCAGTTCTTC. Translated: CASSTGGRGEQFF.

This clonotype was counted only a few times. V and J are TRBV2 and TRBJ2-5; 9 positions match TRBD2. Germline V gene data show CDR1 as SNHLY and CDR2 as FYNNEI. V was pared by 3 bases and J by 3 bases, with 11 bases of the junction left unmatched. The CDR3 consists of 17 residues. CDR3 sequence: CASSENWGSGGEETQYF. CDR3 sequence (DNA): TGTGCCAGCAGTGAGAATTGGGGTAGCGGGGGCGAAGAGACCCAGTACTTC.

This clonotype was detected many times. This chain uses TRBV29-1 with TRBJ2-7, with TRBD1 matching over 7 bases. There are 14 residues in the CDR3. Per germline, CDR1 SQVTM and CDR2 ANQGSEA. V lost 8 bases and J lost 0; bases outside the gene matches: 10. CDR3 in DNA: TGCAGCACGCGGTCCGGGACAGCCTCCTACGAGCAGTACTTC. This translates into CSTRSGTASYEQYF.

The rearrangement uses TRBV2 and TRBJ2-7; the match to TRBD2 covers 11 bases. CDR1 SNHLY and CDR2 FYNNEI come from the germline V gene. V lost 6 bases, J lost 6 bases, and 7 bases stayed unmatched. The CDR3 length is 14 residues. Here the CDR3 reads CASRSTSGDVEQYF. In nucleotides, the CDR3 is TGTGCCAGCAGATCGACTAGCGGGGATGTCGAGCAGTACTTC.

This clonotype was seen only a few times. The J gene is TRBJ2-5, the V gene TRBV20-1; D uncertain. Germline V gene lookup returns CDR1 DFQATT and CDR2 SNEGSKA (reference sequence). Trimming left V 5 bases short and J 0 bases short, with 13 bases between. CDR3 length: 14 residues. Written as DNA, the CDR3 is TGCAGTGCTGAACCGGGCGAGTACCAAGAGACCCAGTACTTC. Its protein product is CSAEPGEYQETQYF.

V usage is TRBV20-1 and J usage is TRBJ1-2; D may be TRBD1 (6 bases). The CDR3 is made up of 14 amino acids. The V gene lost 4 bases and the J gene lost 11 bases, with 23 bases spanning the gap. Germline V gives CDR1 DFQATT, CDR2 SNEGSKA (reference sequence). CDR3 amino acids: CSATQWGREAGYTF. In nucleotides, the CDR3 is TGCAGTGCTACACAGTGGGGGCGCGAGGCTGGTTACACCTTC.

The chain employs TRBV15 and TRBJ2-5; maybe TRBD1 (5 bases). The CDR3 runs to 15 residues. Germline CDR1 and CDR2: LNHNV and YYDKDF (reference sequence). V lost 3 bases and J 1 base, leaving 12 bases between the germline ends. The CDR3 bases are TGTGCCACCAGCAGGGACGGTGGGGCCCAAGAGACCCAGTACTTC. Protein: CATSRDGGAQETQYF.

The rearrangement uses TRBV3-1 and TRBJ2-7, with no clear D. Germline V gene lookup returns CDR1 LGHDT and CDR2 YNNKEL (reference sequence). This CDR3 spans 13 amino acids. V gave up 1 base and J gave up 6 bases, with 10 bases separating them. The CDR3 bases are TGTGCCAGCAGCCAAGCGCAGCTAGGCGAGCAGTACTTC. It yields the protein CASSQAQLGEQYF.

The chain carries TRBV5-5 and TRBJ2-3; D is unresolved. CDR3 length: 15 residues. V shed 0 bases and J shed 1 base, with 9 bases lying between them. Germline CDR1 SGHKS, CDR2 YYEKEE (reference sequence). Here the CDR3 reads CASSLAPGGTDTQYF. CDR3 nucleotides: TGTGCCAGCAGCTTGGCCCCGGGTGGCACAGATACGCAGTATTTT.

The table lists this clonotype with many counts. The rearrangement links TRBV20-1 to TRBJ2-7, with 10 bases lining up with TRBD1. Germline assignment: CDR1 DFQATT and CDR2 SNEGSKA (reference sequence). J lost 2 bases, V lost 1 base, and 14 bases had no gene match. This CDR3 spans 18 amino acids. CDR3: CSARAMGGLGQGPYEQYF. For the CDR3, the DNA is TGCAGTGCTAGAGCCATGGGCGGCCTGGGACAGGGGCCCTACGAGCAGTACTTC.

This clonotype was counted ten times or more. The chain's CDR3 is CASSLVGSYNEQFF. The CDR3 coding sequence is TGCGCCAGCAGCTTGGTCGGGTCCTACAATGAGCAGTTCTTC. The chain uses TRBV5-1 and TRBJ2-1; D not certain. The CDR3 length is 14 residues. V lost 0 bases to trimming and J lost 1 base, with 5 bases between them. Germline V gene lookup returns CDR1 SGHRS and CDR2 YFSETQ. Full variable domain (missing parts from reference TRBV5-1 and TRBJ2-1): KAGVTQTPRYLIKTRGQQVTLSCSPISGHRSVSWYQQTPGQGLQFLFEYFSETQRNKGNFPGRFSGRQFSNSRSEMNVSTLELGDSALYLCASSLVGSYNEQFFGPGTRLTVL.

This chain links TRBV6-5 with TRBJ2-1; TRBD1 agrees at 7 bases. Germline assignment: CDR1 MNHEY and CDR2 SVGAGI. This CDR3 contains 14 residues. The V segment lost 2 bases and the J segment 4 bases; nucleotides outside the gene matches: 2. The chain's CDR3 is CASSYGQAYNEQFF. The CDR3 nucleotides are TGTGCCAGCAGTTACGGACAGGCGTACAATGAGCAGTTCTTC.

Many counts were recorded for this clonotype. The V and J genes are TRBV11-2 and TRBJ2-1; 7 nucleotides agree with TRBD2. The CDR3 contains 15 residues. In germline, CDR1 is SGHAT, CDR2 FQNNGV. V was clipped by 6 bases and J by 7 bases; unmatched bases: 12. DNA for the CDR3: TGTGCCAGCAGAACGACACTAGCGCGGCCGAATGAGCAGTTCTTC. Protein sequence: CASRTTLARPNEQFF. Variable domain in full (rest from reference TRBV11-2 and TRBJ2-1): EAGVAQSPRYKIIEKRQSVAFWCNPISGHATLYWYQQILGQGPKLLIQFQNNGVVDDSQLPKDRFSAERLKGVDSTLKIQPAKLEDSAVYLCASRTTLARPNEQFFGPGTRLTVL.

J is TRBJ2-1 and V is TRBV7-2; tentatively, D is TRBD2 (5 bases). Germline V gene lookup returns CDR1 SGHTA and CDR2 FQGNSA. Trimming left V 5 bases short and J 9 bases short, with 20 bases between. The CDR3 loop spans 15 amino acids. Here the CDR3 reads CASSQHGLASIEQFF. The CDR3 region has the DNA TGTGCCAGCAGCCAACACGGGCTAGCATCGATTGAGCAGTTCTTC.

This clonotype came up a few times. The chain couples TRBV29-1 to TRBJ2-1; possibly TRBD2 for D (5 bases). V was trimmed by 7 bases and J by 8 bases, leaving 18 bases between them. Per the germline V gene, CDR1 is SQVTM and CDR2 is ANQGSEA. This CDR3 region has 13 residues. CDR3 sequence reads: CSAGGPGRDEQFF. CDR3 coding DNA: TGCAGCGCCGGAGGACCGGGCAGAGATGAGCAGTTCTTC.

V gene TRBV5-1 combines with J gene TRBJ2-7; 10 bases map to TRBD2. J lost 3 bases, V lost 4 bases, and 4 bases had no gene match. The CDR3 runs to 14 residues. The germline gives CDR1 SGHRS, CDR2 YFSETQ. Here the CDR3 reads CASSRAGGDYEQYF. CDR3 nucleotide sequence: TGCGCCAGCAGCCGAGCGGGGGGGGACTACGAGCAGTACTTC.

V and J are TRBV12-3 or TRBV12-4 and TRBJ2-1; TRBD1 aligns across 12 bases. This CDR3 region has 15 residues. V lost 6 bases, J lost 12 bases, and 12 bases stayed unmatched. The CDR3 sequence is CASSPPGQGAAGQFF. DNA for the CDR3: TGTGCCAGCAGCCCACCGGGACAGGGGGCCGCAGGGCAGTTCTTC.

The CDR3 is CATSRDGRGTGELFF. The CDR3 DNA reads as TGTGCCACCAGCAGAGATGGGAGGGGTACCGGGGAGCTGTTTTTT. The chain uses TRBV15 and TRBJ2-2, with 7 bases identical to TRBD2. Germline lookup yields CDR1 LNHNV and CDR2 YYDKDF (reference sequence). This CDR3 has 15 amino acids. V gave up 0 bases and J gave up 5 bases; unmatched junction bases: 3.

This clonotype was seen ten or more times. The chain carries TRBV20-1 and TRBJ1-1; 8 bases line up with TRBD1. Germline CDR1 DFQATT, CDR2 SNEGSKA (reference sequence). With V trimmed by 0 bases and J by 6 bases, 6 bases remained unmatched. This CDR3 spans 14 amino acids. CDR3 sequence: CSARDPGGRPEAFF. In DNA form, the CDR3 reads TGCAGTGCTAGAGACCCAGGGGGCCGGCCTGAAGCTTTCTTT.

This clonotype was picked up a small number of times. V gene TRBV6-5 combines with J gene TRBJ2-1; D gene ambiguous. Germline-derived CDR1 and CDR2 are MNHEY and SVGAGI. Trimming shortened V by 6 bases and J by 5 bases, and 11 bases separated the two germline ends. This CDR3 is 13 amino acids long. The CDR3 bases are TGTGCCAGCAGGTCTCGGAGAGACAATGAGCAGTTCTTC. The encoded protein is CASRSRRDNEQFF.

There are a few counts of this clonotype. This chain joins TRBV20-1 and TRBJ2-1; 8 bases map to TRBD2. This CDR3 spans 15 amino acids. V gave up 1 base and J gave up 3 bases; unmatched junction bases: 5. CDR1 DFQATT and CDR2 SNEGSKA come from the germline V gene (reference sequence). The CDR3 sequence is CSARVPRGGYNEQFF. In nucleotides, the CDR3 is TGCAGTGCTAGAGTCCCCCGGGGGGGCTACAATGAGCAGTTCTTC.

The chain uses TRBV20-1 and TRBJ2-3; D possibly corresponds to TRBD1 (5 bases). The germline CDR1 and CDR2 sequences are DFQATT and SNEGSKA (reference sequence). The CDR3 runs to 12 residues. V gave up 6 bases and J gave up 1 base, with 8 bases separating them. CDR3 sequence: CSAWGGTDTQYF. CDR3 in DNA: TGCAGTGCATGGGGCGGCACAGATACGCAGTATTTT.

The rearrangement uses TRBV20-1 and TRBJ2-5; 8 bases match TRBD1. After removal of 6 bases from V and 4 bases from J, the junction contained 10 bases not matched to a gene. Looked up from germline, CDR1 is DFQATT and CDR2 is SNEGSKA (reference sequence). This CDR3 region has 14 residues. CDR3 sequence: CSAEPGQVRETQYF. The CDR3 region has the DNA TGCAGTGCGGAACCGGGACAGGTTAGAGAGACCCAGTACTTC.

In its sample, this clonotype was seen a few times. V is TRBV6-6 and J is TRBJ1-2; the D is unclear. This CDR3 comprises 13 residues. Germline lookup yields CDR1 MNHNY and CDR2 SVGAGI (reference sequence). With 5 bases removed from V and 0 bases from J, the gap between germline ends came to 7 bases. CDR3 in DNA: TGTGCCAGCAGTGACATAGCTAACTATGGCTACACCTTC. Translating gives CASSDIANYGYTF.

This clonotype was detected many times. The J gene is TRBJ2-1, the V gene TRBV20-1, with a weak D call TRBD2 (6 bases). V was trimmed by 0 bases and J by 9 bases, leaving 12 bases between them. The CDR3 spans 13 residues. Per germline, CDR1 DFQATT and CDR2 SNEGSKA (reference sequence). The CDR3 here is CSARDLTSGEQFF. CDR3 in DNA: TGCAGTGCTAGAGATCTGACTAGTGGTGAGCAGTTCTTC.

The chain recombines TRBV25-1 with TRBJ2-5, with a possible D match to TRBD1 (6 bases). CDR3 size: 14 residues. With 4 bases removed from V and 4 bases from J, the gap between germline ends came to 13 bases. Germline V gene lookup returns CDR1 MGHDK and CDR2 SYGVNS. The CDR3 DNA sequence: TGTGCCAGCAGTGCAGGGGCAGGAAGAGAGACCCAGTACTTC. Encoded protein: CASSAGAGRETQYF.

This clonotype was detected a few times. This rearrangement joins TRBV20-1 to TRBJ2-4, with 10 nucleotides matching TRBD1. The CDR3 length is 15 residues. V shed 4 bases, J shed 7 bases, and the junction held 10 bases outside the gene matches. CDR1 is DFQATT and CDR2 is SNEGSKA in the germline V gene (reference sequence). For the CDR3, the DNA is TGCAGTGCTAATTCTCCGGGACAGGGGAAGAACATTCAGTACTTC. It translates to CSANSPGQGKNIQYF.